This is a list of T cell receptor beta chains from one sample in a study of T cell clonotyping in hematopoietic cell transplantation. The protocol was immunoSEQ multiplex PCR, while the TCRdb copy is restricted to in-frame clones and leaves out a portion. This sample has tens of thousands of clones, with almost 97% found just once. The sample was peripheral blood mononuclear cells, taken before stem cell transplant. Receptor source: a woman between 45 and 60 years old with acute myeloid leukemia. Some clones in this sample may be carry-over from other donors' samples. Each CDR3 is given with its conserved first and last residue. The D gene is left open where the match is weak. For some rows the clone size is stated as once, few or many, or as a class when expanded; others skip it.

D gene | clone size | CDR3 length | J gene | V gene | CDR3 protein | CDR3 DNA
. | . | 13 | TRBJ2-7 | TRBV5-6 | CASSLGSRYEQYF | TGTGCCAGCAGCTTGGGCAGTAGGTACGAGCAGTACTTC
TRBD1 | . | 13 | TRBJ1-2 | TRBV19 | CASNLRQGYVYTF | TGTGCCAGTAACCTACGACAGGGTTATGTCTACACCTTC
. | . | 15 | TRBJ2-6 | TRBV15 | CATSRVGTGANVLTF | TGTGCCACCAGCAGAGTGGGGACTGGGGCCAACGTCCTGACTTTC
. | . | 15 | TRBJ2-2 | TRBV19 | CASSFSYSNTGELFF | TGTGCCAGTAGTTTTAGCTATTCGAACACCGGGGAGCTGTTTTTT
. | . | 12 | TRBJ2-7 | TRBV11-3 | CASSSSPYEQYF | TGTGCCAGCAGCTCCTCCCCCTACGAGCAGTACTTC
TRBD2 | . | 18 | TRBJ2-7 | TRBV10-2 | CASSEGLAGTFFSYEQYF | TGCGCCAGCAGTGAGGGACTAGCGGGGACCTTCTTCTCCTACGAGCAGTACTTC
. | . | 15 | TRBJ1-6 | TRBV7-4 | CASSGNRVENSPLHF | TGTGCCAGCAGCGGAAACAGGGTGGAAAATTCACCCCTCCACTTT
. | . | 13 | TRBJ1-5 | TRBV6-6 | CASTNGYNQPQHF | TGTGCCAGCACGAATGGATACAATCAGCCCCAGCATTTT
. | once | 11 | TRBJ1-1 | TRBV29-1 | CSVAENTEAFF | TGCAGCGTTGCGGAGAACACTGAAGCTTTCTTT
. | . | 14 | TRBJ2-3 | TRBV19 | CASRPDYRTDTQYF | TGTGCCAGTAGGCCCGACTACCGCACAGATACGCAGTATTTT
TRBD2 | . | 14 | TRBJ2-1 | TRBV2 | CASQLGTRVNEQFF | TGTGCCAGCCAGTTGGGGACTAGAGTCAATGAGCAGTTCTTC
. | . | 15 | TRBJ1-4 | TRBV19 | CASSIGKTANEKLFF | TGTGCCAGTAGTATAGGGAAAACGGCTAATGAAAAACTGTTTTTT
. | once | 14 | TRBJ2-5 | TRBV9 | CASSHTGDQETQYF | TGTGCCAGCAGCCACACAGGAGACCAAGAGACCCAGTACTTC
. | . | 14 | TRBJ1-2 | TRBV4-2 | CASSQVRFAYGYTF | TGTGCCAGCAGCCAAGTAAGGTTCGCCTATGGCTACACCTTC
TRBD1 | . | 15 | TRBJ2-7 | TRBV5-1 | CASSLGTGGPYEQYF | TGCGCCAGCAGCTTAGGGACAGGGGGCCCTTACGAGCAGTACTTC
TRBD1 | . | 15 | TRBJ1-5 | TRBV6-1 | CASSESGQKDQPQHF | TGTGCCAGCAGTGAATCGGGACAGAAAGATCAGCCCCAGCATTTT
TRBD2 | . | 17 | TRBJ2-4 | TRBV27 | CATPRKSGSLAKNIQYF | TGTGCCACGCCGAGGAAGAGCGGGAGTCTAGCCAAAAACATTCAGTACTTC
. | . | 14 | TRBJ1-5 | TRBV30 | CAWSGTYSNQPQHF | TGTGCCTGGAGTGGGACGTACAGCAATCAGCCCCAGCATTTT
TRBD1 | . | 17 | TRBJ1-3 | TRBV9 | CASSIYGTAYSGNTIYF | TGTGCCAGCAGCATATACGGGACAGCGTACTCTGGAAACACCATATATTTT
. | . | 14 | TRBJ2-3 | TRBV19 | CASSIFWQANTQYF | TGTGCCAGTAGTATATTCTGGCAAGCTAATACGCAGTATTTT
TRBD1 | . | 13 | TRBJ1-1 | TRBV30 | CAWRDRLGTEAFF | TGTGCCTGGAGGGACAGGCTAGGCACTGAAGCTTTCTTT
. | . | 14 | TRBJ1-1 | TRBV6-5 | CASSYGGVNTEAFF | TGTGCCAGCAGTTATGGGGGAGTGAACACTGAAGCTTTCTTT
TRBD2 | . | 17 | TRBJ2-1 | TRBV4-1 | CASSPLPPSGAYNEQFF | TGCGCCAGCAGCCCCCTCCCCCCTAGCGGGGCTTACAATGAGCAGTTCTTC
. | . | 13 | TRBJ2-7 | TRBV5-1 | CASSLVEGNEQYF | TGCGCCAGCAGCTTGGTGGAGGGAAACGAGCAGTACTTC
. | . | 14 | TRBJ2-7 | TRBV29-1 | CSVAPGASTYEQYF | TGCAGCGTTGCGCCGGGGGCCTCAACCTACGAGCAGTACTTC
. | . | 15 | TRBJ2-3 | TRBV30 | CAWIDSGYRTDTQYF | TGTGCCTGGATTGACAGCGGATACCGCACAGATACGCAGTATTTT
. | once | 15 | TRBJ1-1 | TRBV6-6 | CASSPGTYMNTEAFF | TGTGCCAGCAGCCCCGGGACATACATGAACACTGAAGCTTTCTTT
TRBD2 | . | 19 | TRBJ2-2 | TRBV11-3 | CASSQTWTSGKENTGELFF | TGTGCCAGCAGCCAAACCTGGACTAGCGGGAAGGAGAACACCGGGGAGCTGTTTTTT
TRBD2 | . | 13 | TRBJ2-7 | TRBV5-1 | CASSGLVGYEQYF | TGCGCCAGCAGCGGACTAGTTGGATACGAGCAGTACTTC
. | . | 15 | TRBJ1-5 | TRBV5-8 | CACSWSGQSNQPQHF | TGTGCCTGCTCCTGGTCGGGGCAGAGCAATCAGCCCCAGCATTTT
. | . | 16 | TRBJ1-6 | TRBV7-6 | CASSAQGMGYNSPLHF | TGTGCCAGCAGCGCCCAGGGAATGGGGTATAATTCACCCCTCCACTTT
TRBD2 | . | 14 | TRBJ2-5 | TRBV11-1 | CASSPSTSRETQYF | TGTGCCAGCAGCCCCTCGACTAGCAGGGAGACCCAGTACTTC
TRBD2 | . | 17 | TRBJ2-7 | TRBV27 | CASSYTSGSFAFYEQYF | TGTGCCAGCAGCTATACTAGCGGGAGCTTCGCTTTCTACGAGCAGTACTTC
. | once | 15 | TRBJ2-3 | TRBV2 | CASTPFWGSTDTQYF | TGTGCCAGCACCCCCTTCTGGGGGAGCACAGATACGCAGTATTTT
. | . | 15 | TRBJ1-1 | TRBV5-6 | CASSFVDTADTEAFF | TGTGCCAGCAGCTTCGTGGACACGGCTGACACTGAAGCTTTCTTT
TRBD2 | . | 15 | TRBJ2-3 | TRBV30 | CAWSVGEGGADTQYF | TGTGCCTGGAGTGTGGGGGAGGGCGGGGCAGATACGCAGTATTTT
. | . | 14 | TRBJ1-6 | TRBV19 | CASTTRGLNSPLHF | TGTGCCAGTACCACCCGGGGCCTTAATTCACCCCTCCACTTT
TRBD1 | . | 14 | TRBJ1-1 | TRBV6-6 | CASSREGATTEAFF | TGTGCCAGCAGTAGGGAGGGGGCCACCACTGAAGCTTTCTTT
. | . | 15 | TRBJ2-3 | TRBV7-9 | CASSIYRELTDTQYF | TGTGCCAGCAGCATATACAGGGAGCTCACAGATACGCAGTATTTT
TRBD1 | . | 14 | TRBJ2-7 | TRBV5-1 | CASSPLQGQDEQYF | TGCGCCAGCAGCCCCTTACAGGGGCAGGACGAGCAGTACTTC
. | . | 14 | TRBJ1-1 | TRBV30 | CAWSRDDANTEAFF | TGTGCCTGGAGCCGAGACGACGCGAACACTGAAGCTTTCTTT
. | once | 16 | TRBJ1-2 | TRBV4-2 | CASSQPLVQANYGYTF | TGTGCCAGCAGCCAACCTTTGGTCCAAGCTAACTATGGCTACACCTTC
. | . | 15 | TRBJ1-5 | TRBV28 | CASILGQSSNQPQHF | TGTGCCAGCATCCTAGGACAGTCCTCCAATCAGCCCCAGCATTTT
. | . | 11 | TRBJ2-7 | TRBV29-1 | CSVEEAYEQYF | TGCAGCGTTGAAGAAGCCTACGAGCAGTACTTC
. | . | 14 | TRBJ2-7 | TRBV19 | CASSPDPSSGEQYF | TGTGCCAGTAGTCCCGATCCCTCTTCGGGGGAGCAGTACTTC
. | . | 16 | TRBJ1-2 | TRBV6-5 | CASSSSSTLSNYGYTF | TGTGCCAGCAGTTCCTCCTCAACACTTTCGAACTATGGCTACACCTTC
TRBD1 | . | 12 | TRBJ2-7 | TRBV2 | CASSKRTGGDYF | TGTGCCAGCAGCAAACGAACAGGGGGCGATTACTTC
TRBD1 | . | 14 | TRBJ1-2 | TRBV2 | CASTTGQANYGYTF | TGTGCCAGCACCACGGGACAGGCTAACTATGGCTACACCTTC
. | . | 14 | TRBJ1-2 | TRBV2 | CASIHSQANYGYTF | TGTGCCAGCATTCACAGTCAAGCTAACTATGGCTACACCTTC
. | . | 14 | TRBJ1-2 | TRBV10-3 | CAIRELGGYYGYTF | TGTGCCATCCGGGAGCTAGGGGGATATTATGGCTACACCTTC
TRBD2 | once | 17 | TRBJ2-7 | TRBV27 | CASSLFSGGRVLYEQYF | TGTGCCAGCAGTTTATTTTCAGGCGGGAGGGTCCTCTACGAGCAGTACTTC
. | once | 13 | TRBJ2-5 | TRBV7-6 | CASSRIVGETQYF | TGTGCCAGCAGCCGGATAGTGGGTGAGACCCAGTACTTC
. | . | 13 | TRBJ2-7 | TRBV30 | CAWSFSLSYEQYF | TGTGCCTGGAGTTTTAGCCTCTCCTACGAGCAGTACTTC
. | . | 16 | TRBJ1-4 | TRBV6-5 | CASSSQDSQYNEKLFF | TGTGCCAGCAGTTCCCAGGACTCTCAATATAATGAAAAACTGTTTTTT
. | . | 18 | TRBJ2-3 | TRBV19 | CASSITQGGTTSTDTQYF | TGTGCCAGTAGTATAACCCAGGGCGGAACGACTAGCACAGATACGCAGTATTTT
. | . | 14 | TRBJ2-7 | TRBV15 | CATSREGREHEQYF | TGTGCCACCAGCAGAGAGGGCAGGGAACACGAGCAGTACTTC
. | . | 16 | TRBJ1-1 | TRBV15 | CATSRESGTGNTEAFF | TGTGCCACCAGCAGAGAATCGGGGACGGGGAACACTGAAGCTTTCTTT
. | . | 16 | TRBJ1-2 | TRBV27 | CASSLRDRGIPYGYTF | TGTGCCAGCAGTTTGAGGGATAGGGGGATCCCCTATGGCTACACCTTC
. | . | 14 | TRBJ1-5 | TRBV2 | CASSVSKVIQPQHF | TGTGCCAGCAGTGTAAGTAAGGTAATTCAGCCCCAGCATTTT